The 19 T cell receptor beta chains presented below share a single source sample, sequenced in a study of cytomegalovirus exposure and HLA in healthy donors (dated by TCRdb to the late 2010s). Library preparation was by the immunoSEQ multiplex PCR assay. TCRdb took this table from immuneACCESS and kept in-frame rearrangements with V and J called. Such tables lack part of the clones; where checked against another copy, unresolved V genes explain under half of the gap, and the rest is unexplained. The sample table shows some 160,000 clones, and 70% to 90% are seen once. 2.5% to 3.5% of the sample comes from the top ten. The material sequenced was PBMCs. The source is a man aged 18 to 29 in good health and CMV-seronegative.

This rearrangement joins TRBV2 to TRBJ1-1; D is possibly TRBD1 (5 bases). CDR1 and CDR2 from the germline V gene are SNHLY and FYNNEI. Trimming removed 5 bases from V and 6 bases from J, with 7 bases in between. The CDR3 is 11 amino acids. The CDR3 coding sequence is TGTGCCAGCAGTTGGACACCTGAAGCTTTCTTT. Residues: CASSWTPEAFF.

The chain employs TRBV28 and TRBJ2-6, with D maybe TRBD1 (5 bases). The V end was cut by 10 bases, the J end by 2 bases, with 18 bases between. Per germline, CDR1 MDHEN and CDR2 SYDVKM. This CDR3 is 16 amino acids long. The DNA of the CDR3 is TGTGCCACCCTCGGTGGGGCACTGCCTGGGGCCAACGTCCTGACTTTC. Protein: CATLGGALPGANVLTF.

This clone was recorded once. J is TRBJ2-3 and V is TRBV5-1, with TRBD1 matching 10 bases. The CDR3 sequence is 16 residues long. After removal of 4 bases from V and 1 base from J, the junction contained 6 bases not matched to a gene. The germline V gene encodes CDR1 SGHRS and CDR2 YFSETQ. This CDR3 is CASSLSGTGGTDTQYF. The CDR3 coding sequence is TGCGCCAGCAGCCTCTCTGGGACAGGGGGCACAGATACGCAGTATTTT.

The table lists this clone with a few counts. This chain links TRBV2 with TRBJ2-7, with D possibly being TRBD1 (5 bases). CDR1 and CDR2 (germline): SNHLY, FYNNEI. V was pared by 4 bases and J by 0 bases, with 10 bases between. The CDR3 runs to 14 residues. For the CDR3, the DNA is TGTGCCAGCAGTGTAAAGGACACCTCCTACGAGCAGTACTTC. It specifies CASSVKDTSYEQYF.

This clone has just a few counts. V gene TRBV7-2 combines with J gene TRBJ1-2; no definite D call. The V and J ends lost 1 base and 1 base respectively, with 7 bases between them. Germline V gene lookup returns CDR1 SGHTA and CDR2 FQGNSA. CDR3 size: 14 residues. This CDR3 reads CASSLGQINYGYTF. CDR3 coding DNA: TGTGCCAGCAGCTTAGGGCAGATTAACTATGGCTACACCTTC.

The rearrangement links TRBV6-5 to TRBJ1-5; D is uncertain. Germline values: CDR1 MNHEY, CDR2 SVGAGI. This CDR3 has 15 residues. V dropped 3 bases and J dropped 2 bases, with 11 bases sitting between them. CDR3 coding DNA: TGTGCCAGCAGTTATAGTCTGAGAGGCAATCAGCCCCAGCATTTT. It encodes CASSYSLRGNQPQHF.

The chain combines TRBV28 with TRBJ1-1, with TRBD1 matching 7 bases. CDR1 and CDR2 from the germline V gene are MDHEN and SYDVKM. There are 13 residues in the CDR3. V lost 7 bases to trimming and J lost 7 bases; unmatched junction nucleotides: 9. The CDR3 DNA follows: TGTGCCAGCACCCTACAGGGGCCGTATGAAGCTTTCTTT. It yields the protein CASTLQGPYEAFF.

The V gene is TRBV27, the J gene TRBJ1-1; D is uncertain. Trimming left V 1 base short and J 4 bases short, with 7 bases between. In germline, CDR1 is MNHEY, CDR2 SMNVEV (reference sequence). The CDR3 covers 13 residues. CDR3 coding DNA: TGTGCCAGCAGTTTATTGGGAGTCACTGAAGCTTTCTTT. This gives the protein CASSLLGVTEAFF.

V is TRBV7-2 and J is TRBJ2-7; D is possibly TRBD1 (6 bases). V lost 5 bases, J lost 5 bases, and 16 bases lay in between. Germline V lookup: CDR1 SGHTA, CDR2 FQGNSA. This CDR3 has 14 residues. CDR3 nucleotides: TGTGCCAGCAGCCCTCGGGACACCGGTCACGAGCAGTACTTC. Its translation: CASSPRDTGHEQYF.

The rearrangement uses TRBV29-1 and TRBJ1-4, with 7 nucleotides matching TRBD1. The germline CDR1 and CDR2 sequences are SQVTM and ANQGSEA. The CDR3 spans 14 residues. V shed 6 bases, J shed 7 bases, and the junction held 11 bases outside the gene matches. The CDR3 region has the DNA TGCAGCGTAGACAGGGTAGGGGGAGGTGAAAAACTGTTTTTT. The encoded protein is CSVDRVGGGEKLFF.

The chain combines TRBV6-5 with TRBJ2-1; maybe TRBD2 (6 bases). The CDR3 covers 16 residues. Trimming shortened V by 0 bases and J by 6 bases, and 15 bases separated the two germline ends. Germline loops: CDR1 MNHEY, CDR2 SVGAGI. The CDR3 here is CASSYSGGAPANEQFF. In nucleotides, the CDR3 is TGTGCCAGCAGTTACTCGGGAGGTGCCCCTGCCAATGAGCAGTTCTTC.

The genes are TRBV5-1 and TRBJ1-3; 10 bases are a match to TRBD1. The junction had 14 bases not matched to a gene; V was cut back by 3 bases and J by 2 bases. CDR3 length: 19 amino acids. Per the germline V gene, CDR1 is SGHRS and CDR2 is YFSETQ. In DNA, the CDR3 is TGCGCCAGCAGCTCACGAATACCGGGACAGGGGACCGCTGGAAACACCATATATTTT. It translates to CASSSRIPGQGTAGNTIYF.

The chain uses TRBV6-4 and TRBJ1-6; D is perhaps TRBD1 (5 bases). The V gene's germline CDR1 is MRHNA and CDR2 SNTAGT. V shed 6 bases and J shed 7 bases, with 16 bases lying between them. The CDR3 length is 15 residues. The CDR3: CASSVDLGGNSPLHF. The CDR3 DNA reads TGTGCCAGCAGCGTGGACCTGGGGGGAAATTCACCCCTCCACTTT.

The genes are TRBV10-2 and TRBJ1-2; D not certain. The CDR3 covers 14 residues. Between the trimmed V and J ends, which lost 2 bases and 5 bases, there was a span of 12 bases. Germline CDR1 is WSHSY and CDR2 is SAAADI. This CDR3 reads CASSEIIGGYGYTF. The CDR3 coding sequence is TGCGCCAGCAGTGAGATCATCGGAGGATATGGCTACACCTTC.

CDR3 amino acids: CASSLSTSGRSTDTQYF. The CDR3 nucleotides are TGTGCCAGCAGTTTAAGCACTAGCGGGAGATCGACAGATACGCAGTATTTT. The genes are TRBV28 and TRBJ2-3; 11 bases map to TRBD2. The CDR3 is 17 amino acids. V was clipped by 2 bases and J by 3 bases; unmatched bases: 7. In germline, CDR1 is MDHEN, CDR2 SYDVKM.

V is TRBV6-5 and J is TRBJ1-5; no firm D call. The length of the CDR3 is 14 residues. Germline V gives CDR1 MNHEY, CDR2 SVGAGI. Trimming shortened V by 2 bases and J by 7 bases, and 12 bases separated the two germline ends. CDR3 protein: CASSYDVGSQPQHF. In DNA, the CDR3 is TGTGCCAGCAGTTACGATGTTGGCTCCCAGCCCCAGCATTTT.

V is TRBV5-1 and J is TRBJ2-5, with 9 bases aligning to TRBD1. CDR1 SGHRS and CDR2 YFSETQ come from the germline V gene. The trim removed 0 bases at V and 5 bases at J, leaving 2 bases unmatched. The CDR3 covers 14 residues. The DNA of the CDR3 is TGCGCCAGCAGCTTGGAGGGACAGGGCGAGACCCAGTACTTC. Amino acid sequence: CASSLEGQGETQYF.

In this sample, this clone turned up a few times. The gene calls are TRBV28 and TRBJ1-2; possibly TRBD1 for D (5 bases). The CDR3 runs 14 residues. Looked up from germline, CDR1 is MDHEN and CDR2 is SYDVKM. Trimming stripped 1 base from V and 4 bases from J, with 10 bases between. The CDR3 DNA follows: TGTGCCAGCAGTTTATCGGGAGGGGCCTATGGCTACACCTTC. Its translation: CASSLSGGAYGYTF.

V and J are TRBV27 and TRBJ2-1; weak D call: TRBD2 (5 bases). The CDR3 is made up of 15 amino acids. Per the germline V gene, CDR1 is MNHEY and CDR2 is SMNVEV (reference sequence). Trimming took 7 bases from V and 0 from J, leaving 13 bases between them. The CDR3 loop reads CASNPRAFSYNEQFF. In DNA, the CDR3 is TGTGCCAGCAACCCGAGGGCCTTCTCCTACAATGAGCAGTTCTTC.